The 27 T cell receptor beta chains below come from one sample, sequenced in a study of T cells expressing NK-cell markers (TCRdb year 2020). Receptors were amplified or captured by 5' RACE. The listed sequencing device is Illumina HiSeq 2000. After TCRdb reprocessed the reads, each CDR3 protein sequence was kept as one row, without DNA. The sample table records roughly 170,000 distinct CDR3 sequences. 18% of the sample belongs to the ten largest clones. Sequenced material: blood T cells: a sorted CD56 or NKG2C T cell subset, CD4+ or CD8+ T cells, or bulk PBMC T cells (not recorded which). These receptors originate from a woman between 18 and 70 years old in good health.

V is TRBV19 and J is TRBJ1-5. CDR3 length equals 12 residues. CDR1 is LNHDA and CDR2 is SQIVND in the germline V gene (reference sequence). CDR3 sequence: CASNSGNQPQHF.

The rearrangement joins TRBV12-3 or TRBV12-4 to TRBJ1-1. The CDR3 sequence is 11 residues long. The CDR3 is CASWANTEAFF.

The rearrangement links TRBV21-1 to TRBJ2-1; lacking DNA, the TRBD2 call made by TCRdb goes unchecked. TRBV21-1 is deemed a pseudogene. The length of the CDR3 is 22 residues. CDR3 sequence reads: CASSKGRWGPLTSGRAYNEQFF.

The chain combines TRBV6-5 with TRBJ1-1; TCRdb selects TRBD1, and the lack of DNA leaves this call unchecked. This CDR3 comprises 15 residues. Per germline, CDR1 MNHEY and CDR2 SVGAGI. CDR3 sequence: CASMVGEPMNTEAFF.

CDR3 amino acids: CASSLGVDRLNTEAFF. The chain couples TRBV7-9 to TRBJ1-1; the TCRdb call, TRBD1, lacks DNA for checking. CDR1 and CDR2 (germline): SEHNR, FQNEAQ (reference sequence). The CDR3 is 16 amino acids.

The chain has TRBV12-3 or TRBV12-4 and TRBJ1-4. The CDR3 loop spans 15 amino acids. CDR3 sequence reads: CASSLAGGPSEKLFF.

The CDR3 is CAISWGQSSYEQYF. This rearrangement joins TRBV10-3 to TRBJ2-7; the TRBD1 assignment by TCRdb is unverifiable without DNA. Germline loops: CDR1 ENHRY, CDR2 SYGVKD. The CDR3 totals 14 residues.

J is TRBJ1-1 and V is TRBV5-1. Germline loops: CDR1 SGHRS, CDR2 YFSETQ. The CDR3 covers 13 residues. The CDR3 sequence: CASSGNMNTEAFF.

J is TRBJ1-6 and V is TRBV5-1; TCRdb's D gene call, TRBD1, goes unchecked for lack of DNA. The CDR3 contains 16 residues. Germline CDR1 reads SGHRS; CDR2 reads YFSETQ. The CDR3: CASSFDSGTANSPLHF. The whole variable domain, remainder taken from reference TRBV5-1 and TRBJ1-6, is KAGVTQTPRYLIKTRGQQVTLSCSPISGHRSVSWYQQTPGQGLQFLFEYFSETQRNKGNFPGRFSGRQFSNSRSEMNVSTLELGDSALYLCASSFDSGTANSPLHFGNGTRLTVT.

This sequence joins TRBV27 and TRBJ1-6; TCRdb calls TRBD1, which cannot be checked without DNA. The CDR3 is made up of 15 amino acids. The V gene's germline CDR1 is MNHEY and CDR2 SMNVEV (reference sequence). CDR3 protein: CASSPGTGENSPLHF.

This sequence joins TRBV3-1 and TRBJ2-1. Germline V gene lookup returns CDR1 LGHDT and CDR2 YNNKEL (reference sequence). The CDR3 sequence is 13 residues long. The CDR3 loop is CASSQNVGGEQFF.

The chain combines TRBV7-3 with TRBJ1-1. The CDR3 consists of 13 residues. Germline V gene data show CDR1 as SGHTA and CDR2 as FQGTGA. The CDR3 here is CASSLIQGLEAFF. Based on the CDR3 plus reference TRBV7-3 and TRBJ1-1, the full variable domain is GAGVSQTPSNKVTEKGKYVELRCDPISGHTALYWYRQSLGQGPEFLIYFQGTGAADDSGLPNDRFFAVRPEGSVSTLKIQRTERGDSAVYLCASSLIQGLEAFFGQGTRLTVV.

This chain uses TRBV2 with TRBJ2-6; TCRdb's D call, TRBD1, is unchecked because there is no DNA. The CDR3 spans 14 residues. Germline-derived CDR1 and CDR2 are SNHLY and FYNNEI. CDR3 protein: CASSRASGANVLTF.

The chain joins TRBV4-1 to TRBJ2-2; TCRdb lists TRBD2, though no DNA is available to test this call. The CDR3 totals 16 residues. In germline, CDR1 is MGHRA, CDR2 YSYEKL. The CDR3 here is CASSQGLAGKPGELFF.

V gene TRBV12-3 or TRBV12-4 combines with J gene TRBJ2-1; TCRdb picks TRBD1, but there is no DNA to check that call. The CDR3 is 15 amino acids. CDR3 in amino acids: CASSSGQVVGNEQFF.

The chain couples TRBV5-1 to TRBJ2-1. Germline lookup yields CDR1 SGHRS and CDR2 YFSETQ. The CDR3 is 13 amino acids. This CDR3 reads CASSLGPNNEQFF.

The chain has TRBV5-1 and TRBJ2-1; the D call from TCRdb, TRBD2, cannot be confirmed without DNA. The germline V gene encodes CDR1 SGHRS and CDR2 YFSETQ. CDR3 length: 16 amino acids. The CDR3: CASSQVPSGTYNEQFF.

The rearrangement uses TRBV7-3 and TRBJ1-3. The CDR3 runs 14 residues. The germline V gene encodes CDR1 SGHTA and CDR2 FQGTGA. The CDR3 protein is CASSPTGSGNTIYF.

This chain uses TRBV7-9 with TRBJ2-2. This CDR3 has 15 amino acids. Germline-derived CDR1 and CDR2 are SEHNR and FQNEAQ (reference sequence). The CDR3 here is CASSLDSSNTGELFF.

The chain couples TRBV2 to TRBJ1-5; TCRdb names TRBD1, which stays unverified in the absence of DNA. Germline V lookup: CDR1 SNHLY, CDR2 FYNNEI. This CDR3 contains 15 residues. This chain's CDR3 is CASSPDRGGNQPQHF. Supplemented by reference TRBV2 and TRBJ1-5, the full variable domain reads EPEVTQTPSHQVTQMGQEVILRCVPISNHLYFYWYRQILGQKVEFLVSFYNNEISEKSEIFDDQFSVERPDGSNFTLKIRSTKLEDSAMYFCASSPDRGGNQPQHFGDGTRLSIL.

The chain's CDR3 is CATSRDPGTNEKLFF. V gene TRBV15 combines with J gene TRBJ1-4. The CDR3 loop spans 15 amino acids. Per germline, CDR1 LNHNV and CDR2 YYDKDF (reference sequence).

This chain uses TRBV10-3 with TRBJ2-7; TCRdb's D gene call, TRBD2, goes unchecked for lack of DNA. Per the germline V gene, CDR1 is ENHRY and CDR2 is SYGVKD. The length of the CDR3 is 15 residues. The CDR3 loop reads CAISESGGRVYEQYF.

This chain links TRBV4-2 with TRBJ2-1; the D call of TRBD2 rests on TCRdb alone, since no DNA is present to check it. The length of the CDR3 is 19 residues. Germline loops: CDR1 LGHNA, CDR2 YNFKEQ. The CDR3 spells CASSATPGEPGLQYNEQFF.

The V gene is TRBV4-2, the J gene TRBJ2-1; there is no DNA to check the TCRdb D call of TRBD1. CDR1 LGHNA and CDR2 YNFKEQ come from the germline V gene. The CDR3 is 16 residues long. This CDR3 reads CASSQEWAGPQGEQFF.

This rearrangement joins TRBV5-1 to TRBJ2-1; absent DNA, TCRdb's TRBD1 call cannot be checked. CDR3 size: 14 residues. Germline CDR1 and CDR2: SGHRS and YFSETQ. The CDR3: CASSDPGGGDEQFF. Supplemented by reference TRBV5-1 and TRBJ2-1, the full variable domain reads KAGVTQTPRYLIKTRGQQVTLSCSPISGHRSVSWYQQTPGQGLQFLFEYFSETQRNKGNFPGRFSGRQFSNSRSEMNVSTLELGDSALYLCASSDPGGGDEQFFGPGTRLTVL.

This chain connects TRBV20-1 to TRBJ2-7; with no DNA, the TCRdb D assignment of TRBD1 cannot be verified. The CDR3 is 15 amino acids. Germline assignment: CDR1 DFQATT and CDR2 SNEGSKA (reference sequence). CDR3 amino acids: CSARHPTIDFYEQYF.

This rearrangement joins TRBV6-1 to TRBJ1-1; as DNA is missing, the TRBD1 call by TCRdb cannot be tested. The CDR3 extends over 13 amino acids. Germline-derived CDR1 and CDR2 are MNHNS and SASEGT. This CDR3 is CASSDLGGTEAFF.